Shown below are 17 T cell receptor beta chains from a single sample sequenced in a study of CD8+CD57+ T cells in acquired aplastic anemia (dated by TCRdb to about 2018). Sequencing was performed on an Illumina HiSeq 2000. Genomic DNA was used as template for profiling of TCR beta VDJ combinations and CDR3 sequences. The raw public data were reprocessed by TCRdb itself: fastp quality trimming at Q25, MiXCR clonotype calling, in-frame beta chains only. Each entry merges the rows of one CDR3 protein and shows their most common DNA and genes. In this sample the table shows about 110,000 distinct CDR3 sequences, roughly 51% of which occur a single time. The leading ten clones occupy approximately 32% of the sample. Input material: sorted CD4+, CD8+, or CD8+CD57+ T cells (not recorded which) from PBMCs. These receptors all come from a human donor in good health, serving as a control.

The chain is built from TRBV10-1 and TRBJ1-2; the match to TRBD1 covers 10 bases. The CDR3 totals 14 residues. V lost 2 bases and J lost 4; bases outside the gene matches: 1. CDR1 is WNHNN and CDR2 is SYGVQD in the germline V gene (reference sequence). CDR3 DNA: TGCGCCAGCAGTGAGGACAGGGGGCTCTATGGCTACACCTTC. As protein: CASSEDRGLYGYTF.

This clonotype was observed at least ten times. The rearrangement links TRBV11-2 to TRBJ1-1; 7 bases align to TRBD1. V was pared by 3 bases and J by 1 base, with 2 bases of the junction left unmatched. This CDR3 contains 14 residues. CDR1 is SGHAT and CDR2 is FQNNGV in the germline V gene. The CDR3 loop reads CASSLYRGNTEAFF. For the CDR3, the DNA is TGTGCCAGCAGCTTGTACAGGGGGAACACTGAAGCTTTCTTT.

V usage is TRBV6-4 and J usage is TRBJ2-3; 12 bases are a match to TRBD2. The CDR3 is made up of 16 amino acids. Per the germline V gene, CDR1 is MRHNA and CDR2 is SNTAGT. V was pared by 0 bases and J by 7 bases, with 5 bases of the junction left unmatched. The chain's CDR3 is CASSDSLAGGHNTQYF. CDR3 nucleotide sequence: TGTGCCAGCAGTGACTCGCTAGCGGGGGGGCATAATACGCAGTATTTT.

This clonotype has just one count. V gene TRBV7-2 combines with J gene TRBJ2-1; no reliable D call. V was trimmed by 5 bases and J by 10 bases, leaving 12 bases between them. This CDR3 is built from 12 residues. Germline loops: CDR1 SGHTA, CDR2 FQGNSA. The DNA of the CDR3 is TGTGCCAGCAGCCCCAACACCCAAGAGCAGTTCTTC. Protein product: CASSPNTQEQFF.

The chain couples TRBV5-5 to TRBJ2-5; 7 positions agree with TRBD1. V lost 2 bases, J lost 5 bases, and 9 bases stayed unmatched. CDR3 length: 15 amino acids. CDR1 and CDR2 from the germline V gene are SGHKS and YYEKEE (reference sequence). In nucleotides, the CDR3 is TGTGCCAGCAGCTTAGGGACAGTCAAGCTGGAGACCCAGTACTTC. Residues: CASSLGTVKLETQYF.

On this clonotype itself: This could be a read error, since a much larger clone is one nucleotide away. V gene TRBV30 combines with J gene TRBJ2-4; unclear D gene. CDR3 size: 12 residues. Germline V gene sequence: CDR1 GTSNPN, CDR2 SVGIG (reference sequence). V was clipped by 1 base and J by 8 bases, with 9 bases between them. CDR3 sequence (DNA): TGTGCCTGGAGTGATGGACCCCACATTCAGTACTTC. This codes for CAWSDGPHIQYF.

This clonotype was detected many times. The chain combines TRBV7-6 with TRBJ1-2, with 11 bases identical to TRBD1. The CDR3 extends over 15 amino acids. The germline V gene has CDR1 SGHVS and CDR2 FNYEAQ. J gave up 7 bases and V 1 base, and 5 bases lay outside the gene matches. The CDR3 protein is CASSLGGQGDRGYTF. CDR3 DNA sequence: TGTGCCAGCAGCTTAGGGGGACAGGGGGACCGTGGCTACACCTTC.

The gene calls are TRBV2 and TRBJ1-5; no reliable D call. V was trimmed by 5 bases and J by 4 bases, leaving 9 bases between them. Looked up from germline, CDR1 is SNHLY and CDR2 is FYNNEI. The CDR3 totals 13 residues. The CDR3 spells CASSNTANQPQHF. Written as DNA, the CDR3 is TGTGCCAGCAGTAATACAGCGAATCAGCCCCAGCATTTT. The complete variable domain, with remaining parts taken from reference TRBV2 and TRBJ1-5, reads EPEVTQTPSHQVTQMGQEVILRCVPISNHLYFYWYRQILGQKVEFLVSFYNNEISEKSEIFDDQFSVERPDGSNFTLKIRSTKLEDSAMYFCASSNTANQPQHFGDGTRLSIL.

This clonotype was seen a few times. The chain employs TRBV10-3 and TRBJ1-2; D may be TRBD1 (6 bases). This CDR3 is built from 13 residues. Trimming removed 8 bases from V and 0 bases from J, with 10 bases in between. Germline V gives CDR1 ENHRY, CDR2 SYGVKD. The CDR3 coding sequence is TGTGCCATCGCAGGGGAAACTAACTATGGCTACACCTTC. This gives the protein CAIAGETNYGYTF.

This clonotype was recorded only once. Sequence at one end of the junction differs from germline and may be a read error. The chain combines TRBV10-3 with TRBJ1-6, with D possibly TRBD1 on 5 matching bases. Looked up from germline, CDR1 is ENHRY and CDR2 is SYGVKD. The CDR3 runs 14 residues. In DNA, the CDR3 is TGTGCCATAGAGGAGGGCGGGGGTACTTCACCCCACCACTTT. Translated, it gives CAIEEGGGTSPHHF.

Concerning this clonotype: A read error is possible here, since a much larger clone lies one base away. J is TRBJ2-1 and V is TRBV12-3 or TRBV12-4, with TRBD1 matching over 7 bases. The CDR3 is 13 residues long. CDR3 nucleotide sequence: TGTGCCAGCAGCTCCGGACAGGACAATGAGCAGTCCTTC. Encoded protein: CASSSGQDNEQSF.

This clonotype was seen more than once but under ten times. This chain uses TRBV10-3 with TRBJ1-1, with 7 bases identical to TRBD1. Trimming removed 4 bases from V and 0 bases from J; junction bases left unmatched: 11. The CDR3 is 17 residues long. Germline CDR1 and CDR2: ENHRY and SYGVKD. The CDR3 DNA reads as TGTGCCATCAGTGGGGCCGGACAGGCTACCCTGAACACTGAAGCTTTCTTT. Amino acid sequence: CAISGAGQATLNTEAFF.

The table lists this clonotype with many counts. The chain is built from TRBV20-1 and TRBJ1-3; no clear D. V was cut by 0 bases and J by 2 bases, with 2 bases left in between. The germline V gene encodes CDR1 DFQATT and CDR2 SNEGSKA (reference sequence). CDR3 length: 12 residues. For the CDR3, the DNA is TGCAGTGCTAGAGAGACTGGAAACACCATATATTTT. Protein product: CSARETGNTIYF.

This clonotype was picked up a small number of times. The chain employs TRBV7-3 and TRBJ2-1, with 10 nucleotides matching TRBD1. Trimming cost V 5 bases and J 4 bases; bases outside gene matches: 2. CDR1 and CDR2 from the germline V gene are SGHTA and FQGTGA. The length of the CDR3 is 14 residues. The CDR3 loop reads CASSGGQGYNEQFF. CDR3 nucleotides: TGTGCCAGCAGCGGGGGACAGGGGTACAATGAGCAGTTCTTC.

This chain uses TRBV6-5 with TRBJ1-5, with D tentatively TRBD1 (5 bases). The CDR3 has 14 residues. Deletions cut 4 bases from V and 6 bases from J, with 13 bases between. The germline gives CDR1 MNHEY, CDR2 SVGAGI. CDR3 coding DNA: TGTGCCAGCAGTTCGGCCGGAGGGACTCAGCCCCAGCATTTT. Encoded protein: CASSSAGGTQPQHF.

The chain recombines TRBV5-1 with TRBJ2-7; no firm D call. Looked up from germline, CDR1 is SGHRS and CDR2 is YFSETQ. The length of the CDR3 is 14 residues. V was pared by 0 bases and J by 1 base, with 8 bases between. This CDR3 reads CASSLDPVSYEQYF. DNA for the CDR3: TGCGCCAGCAGCTTGGATCCAGTTTCCTACGAGCAGTACTTC.

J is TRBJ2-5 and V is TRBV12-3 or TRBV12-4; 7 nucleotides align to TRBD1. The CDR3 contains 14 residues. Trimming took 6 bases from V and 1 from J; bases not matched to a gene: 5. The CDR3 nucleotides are TGTGCCAGCAGCCCCCGGGACAGCCAAGAGACCCAGTACTTC. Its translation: CASSPRDSQETQYF.